Shown below are 23 T cell receptor beta chains from a single sample sequenced in a study of beta chain features in type 1 diabetes. Antigens of these TCRs are unknown. cDNA synthesis used the whole RNA isolate, giving expressed TCRB sequences. The method was immunoSEQ multiplex PCR; TCRdb's version includes in-frame clones alone and lacks a portion of them. The sample shows about 53,000 clones, 55% to 75% of them seen only once. Study-level points and caveats: In all four CD4+ subsets, TCRB CDR3 length was significantly, moderately reduced in type 1 diabetes.

Material for sequencing was stem cell memory CD4+ T cells from blood. The receptor source for this set is a woman aged 30 to 39 with type 1 diabetes.

CDR3 in amino acids: CASSTGTSDSDTQYF. DNA of the CDR3: TGCGCCAGCAGCACCGGGACTAGCGACTCAGATACGCAGTATTTT. The V gene is TRBV5-1, the J gene TRBJ2-3, with TRBD2 matching over 10 bases. Looked up from germline, CDR1 is SGHRS and CDR2 is YFSETQ. Losses at the gene ends were 4 bases for V and 4 bases for J; bases not matched to a gene: 6. CDR3 length: 15 amino acids.

The V call is TRBV27, the J call TRBJ2-7; D is undetermined. CDR3 length: 14 residues. Germline CDR1 and CDR2: MNHEY and SMNVEV (reference sequence). V gave up 0 bases and J gave up 2 bases, with 8 bases separating them. The DNA for the CDR3 is TGTGCCAGCAGTTTATCGTTCAGGACCTACGAGCAGTACTTC. This translates into CASSLSFRTYEQYF.

The chain employs TRBV5-1 and TRBJ1-2; D gene uncertain. This CDR3 comprises 15 residues. The ends were cut back, 2 bases at V and 1 base at J, with 12 bases in the middle. CDR1 is SGHRS, CDR2 YFSETQ, per germline. The chain's CDR3 is CASSFSGNDNYGYTF. For the CDR3, the DNA is TGCGCCAGCAGCTTTTCCGGGAACGATAACTATGGCTACACCTTC.

V usage is TRBV14 and J usage is TRBJ1-1; 7 nucleotides agree with TRBD1. Germline V gene sequence: CDR1 SGHDN, CDR2 FVKESK. This CDR3 comprises 15 residues. V was clipped by 4 bases and J by 1 base; unmatched bases: 6. Here the CDR3 DNA reads TGTGCCAGCAGCCGACCCGGGACAGAGAACACTGAAGCTTTCTTT. Translated: CASSRPGTENTEAFF.

This clone was seen a single time. The chain combines TRBV7-3 with TRBJ2-3; 10 bases agree with TRBD2. CDR1 SGHTA and CDR2 FQGTGA come from the germline V gene. The CDR3 runs to 14 residues. V trimming: 5 bases; J trimming: 4 bases; junction bases outside the gene matches: 3. CDR3 DNA: TGTGCCAGCAGCCCTGGACTAGCGGCAGATACGCAGTATTTT. It is translated as CASSPGLAADTQYF.

The CDR3 DNA is TGTGCCAGCAGTGGGGACACAGGGGAGGAGACCCAGTACTTC. This encodes CASSGDTGEETQYF. V gene TRBV2 combines with J gene TRBJ2-5; TRBD1 matches 7 bases. CDR1 SNHLY and CDR2 FYNNEI come from the germline V gene. With V trimmed by 4 bases and J by 5 bases, 7 bases remained unmatched. This CDR3 is 14 amino acids long. The full variable domain, completed using reference TRBV2 and TRBJ2-5, is EPEVTQTPSHQVTQMGQEVILRCVPISNHLYFYWYRQILGQKVEFLVSFYNNEISEKSEIFDDQFSVERPDGSNFTLKIRSTKLEDSAMYFCASSGDTGEETQYFGPGTRLLVL.

The chain has TRBV6-1 and TRBJ2-5; 7 bases align to TRBD2. Germline V gene data show CDR1 as MNHNS and CDR2 as SASEGT. V trimming: 4 bases; J trimming: 5 bases; junction bases outside the gene matches: 4. CDR3 size: 13 residues. CDR3: CASSGSGFETQYF. The CDR3 DNA sequence: TGTGCCAGCAGTGGTAGCGGGTTTGAGACCCAGTACTTC.

CDR3 in amino acids: CASSVGGQGGAFF. CDR3 nucleotides: TGTGCCAGCAGCGTAGGGGGACAGGGGGGAGCTTTCTTT. The rearrangement uses TRBV9 and TRBJ1-1, with TRBD1 identical over 11 bases. Trimming removed 0 bases from V and 10 bases from J; junction bases left unmatched: 2. The CDR3 has 13 residues. Germline V lookup: CDR1 SGDLS, CDR2 YYNGEE.

This clone appeared a few times. The chain combines TRBV2 with TRBJ2-4, with D possibly being TRBD1 (6 bases). Deletions cut 3 bases from V and 1 base from J, with 10 bases between. The CDR3 is made up of 15 amino acids. The germline V gene has CDR1 SNHLY and CDR2 FYNNEI. Written as DNA, the CDR3 is TGTGCCAGCAGTGACGGGACAACGGCCAAAAACATTCAGTACTTC. It encodes CASSDGTTAKNIQYF.

This chain connects TRBV18 to TRBJ1-1; D is ambiguous. The CDR3 consists of 15 residues. V lost 2 bases and J lost 0, with 10 bases in between. CDR1 and CDR2 (germline): KGHSH, LQKENI. The CDR3 DNA reads as TGTGCCAGCTCACCAACTTATGGTGTGAACACTGAAGCTTTCTTT. The encoded protein is CASSPTYGVNTEAFF.

The chain joins TRBV27 to TRBJ1-1; 7 bases map to TRBD1. CDR1 and CDR2 from the germline V gene are MNHEY and SMNVEV (reference sequence). V shed 2 bases, J shed 5 bases, and the junction held 5 bases outside the gene matches. The CDR3 consists of 14 residues. The CDR3 DNA sequence: TGTGCCAGCAGTTTACTGAACAGGGGTACTGAAGCTTTCTTT. Its protein product is CASSLLNRGTEAFF.

This chain joins TRBV6-5 and TRBJ2-7; maybe TRBD2 (5 bases). This CDR3 spans 12 amino acids. Germline V gene lookup returns CDR1 MNHEY and CDR2 SVGAGI. Trimming left V 7 bases short and J 0 bases short, with 7 bases between. In DNA form, the CDR3 reads TGTGCCAGCAACGGGAACTCCTACGAGCAGTACTTC. This gives the protein CASNGNSYEQYF.

The chain is built from TRBV19 and TRBJ1-1; D call uncertain. With 7 bases removed from V and 6 bases from J, the gap between germline ends came to 9 bases. CDR3 length: 11 amino acids. In germline, CDR1 is LNHDA, CDR2 SQIVND (reference sequence). In DNA, the CDR3 is TGTGCCAGTATAAAGGAGTCTGAAGCTTTCTTT. Protein product: CASIKESEAFF.

The J gene is TRBJ1-2, the V gene TRBV5-6; 10 bases align to TRBD1. The CDR3 loop spans 14 amino acids. Germline CDR1 is SGHDT and CDR2 is YYEEEE. V shed 4 bases and J 7 bases; nucleotides not matched to a gene: 7. CDR3 region: CASSHRQGAVGYTF. The DNA of the CDR3 is TGTGCCAGCAGCCACAGACAGGGGGCAGTTGGCTACACCTTC.

This clone was observed a few times. The chain couples TRBV7-3 to TRBJ2-7; 13 nucleotides match TRBD2. This CDR3 contains 15 residues. V was clipped by 5 bases and J by 7 bases; unmatched bases: 8. Germline lookup yields CDR1 SGHTA and CDR2 FQGTGA. CDR3 DNA sequence: TGTGCCAGCAGCCCGTCACCGGGACTAGCGGGAGAGCAGTACTTC. Translated: CASSPSPGLAGEQYF.

The gene calls are TRBV18 and TRBJ1-2; D ambiguous. The CDR3 runs 14 residues. V was pared by 5 bases and J by 4 bases, with 14 bases between. Per the germline V gene, CDR1 is KGHSH and CDR2 is LQKENI. This CDR3 reads CASSSGGVSYGYTF. The CDR3 coding sequence is TGTGCCAGCTCATCTGGCGGGGTGAGCTATGGCTACACCTTC.

This clone turned up a few times. The chain links TRBV7-9 to TRBJ2-3, with 8 bases lining up with TRBD1. This CDR3 region has 16 residues. The germline V gene encodes CDR1 SEHNR and CDR2 FQNEAQ (reference sequence). Trimming took 5 bases from V and 3 from J; bases not matched to a gene: 10. The CDR3 sequence: CASSPGTGLVTDTQYF. The DNA for the CDR3 is TGTGCCAGCAGCCCCGGGACAGGATTAGTTACAGATACGCAGTATTTT.

J is TRBJ1-6 and V is TRBV30; D possibly corresponds to TRBD1 (6 bases). Germline CDR1 is GTSNPN and CDR2 is SVGIG (reference sequence). V was cut by 3 bases and J by 11 bases, with 14 bases left in between. CDR3 length: 13 amino acids. CDR3 sequence reads: CAWSLTGNTPLHF. DNA of the CDR3: TGTGCCTGGAGCCTCACAGGGAATACACCCCTCCACTTT.

V and J are TRBV7-2 and TRBJ1-2; D might be TRBD1 (5 bases). Germline values: CDR1 SGHTA, CDR2 FQGNSA. Trimming took off 2 bases at V and 5 bases at J, with 21 bases between the two ends. This CDR3 region has 17 residues. Here the CDR3 reads CASSLKVSGDSLYGYTF. CDR3 in DNA: TGTGCCAGCAGCTTAAAAGTATCGGGAGACAGCCTTTATGGCTACACCTTC.

The CDR3 is CASSLQGYSNQPQHF. As DNA, the CDR3 is TGTGCCAGTAGTCTTCAGGGATATAGCAATCAGCCCCAGCATTTT. V gene TRBV19 combines with J gene TRBJ1-5; a weak D match, TRBD1 (5 bases). There are 15 residues in the CDR3. Per germline, CDR1 LNHDA and CDR2 SQIVND (reference sequence). V dropped 5 bases and J dropped 0 bases, with 11 bases sitting between them.

The chain links TRBV5-1 to TRBJ1-1; D ambiguous. Germline V gives CDR1 SGHRS, CDR2 YFSETQ. The CDR3 has 15 residues. Trimming took 1 base from V and 0 from J, leaving 10 bases between them. The CDR3: CASSLSGLVNTEAFF. CDR3 DNA: TGCGCCAGCAGCTTGTCAGGATTAGTGAACACTGAAGCTTTCTTT.

The chain couples TRBV6-5 to TRBJ2-5, with TRBD2 matching over 7 bases. The J call may be mistaken, given a closer DNA end match to TRBJ2-7. Germline V lookup: CDR1 MNHEY, CDR2 SVGAGI. The CDR3 is 13 residues long. CDR3 sequence (DNA): TGTGCCAGCAGAAGGGGAGGGCGCTACGAGCAGTACTTC. It codes for CASRRGGRYEQYF.

This clone was detected a few times. The CDR3 here is CASSLGTSGTGELFF. In DNA, the CDR3 is TGTGCCAGCAGCTTAGGGACTAGCGGCACCGGGGAGCTGTTTTTT. The chain joins TRBV7-8 to TRBJ2-2, with 10 bases lining up with TRBD2. Trimming at V came to 1 base and at J to 4 bases, leaving 0 bases not matched to a gene. This CDR3 has 15 residues. The germline gives CDR1 SGHVS, CDR2 FQNEAQ.